This entry is about one T cell receptor (beta chain). Its antigen is unknown. This entry comes from a study of T cell repertoires in cytomegalovirus infection. Looking at the study overall: An indication of both CMV infection and matching HLA type came from public TCR beta signatures. Study-wide findings and caveats: Cumulated frequencies of public TCR beta families served to identify carriers of CMV plus the relevant HLA. The ex vivo response was dominated by HLA-C-restricted CMV-specific TCR beta clonotypes.

The CDR3 sequence is 14 residues long. V lost 5 bases and J lost 2, with 9 bases in between. Germline loops: CDR1 MDHEN, CDR2 SYDVKM. TCRdb independently ran MiXCR on the reads; one entry per CDR3 protein. The sample consists of 500,000 to 600,000 distinct CDR3 sequences, more than 15% of them appearing once. The rearrangement joins TRBV28 to TRBJ1-4; D possibly corresponds to TRBD1 (5 bases). The receptor's source is a human donor in good health (CMV status not recorded). Some clones in this sample may be carry-over from other donors' samples. The sequencing sample was made of CD8+ T cells from PBMCs. The CDR3 coding sequence is TGTGCCAGCAGTACCTGGGGCACTAATGAAAAACTGTTTTTT. Translated: CASSTWGTNEKLFF.